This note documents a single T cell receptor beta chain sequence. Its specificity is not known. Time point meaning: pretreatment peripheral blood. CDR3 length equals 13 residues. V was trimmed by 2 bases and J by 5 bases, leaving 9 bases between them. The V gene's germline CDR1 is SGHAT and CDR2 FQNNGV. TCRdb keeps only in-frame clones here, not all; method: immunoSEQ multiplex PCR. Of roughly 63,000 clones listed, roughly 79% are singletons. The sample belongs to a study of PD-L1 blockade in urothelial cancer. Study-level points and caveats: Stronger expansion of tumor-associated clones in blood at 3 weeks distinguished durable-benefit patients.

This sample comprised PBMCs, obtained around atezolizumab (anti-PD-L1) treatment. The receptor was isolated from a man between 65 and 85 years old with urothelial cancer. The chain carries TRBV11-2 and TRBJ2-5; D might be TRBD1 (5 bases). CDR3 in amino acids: CASSLRGSETQYF. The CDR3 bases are TGTGCCAGCAGCTTAAGGGGCTCGGAGACCCAGTACTTC.